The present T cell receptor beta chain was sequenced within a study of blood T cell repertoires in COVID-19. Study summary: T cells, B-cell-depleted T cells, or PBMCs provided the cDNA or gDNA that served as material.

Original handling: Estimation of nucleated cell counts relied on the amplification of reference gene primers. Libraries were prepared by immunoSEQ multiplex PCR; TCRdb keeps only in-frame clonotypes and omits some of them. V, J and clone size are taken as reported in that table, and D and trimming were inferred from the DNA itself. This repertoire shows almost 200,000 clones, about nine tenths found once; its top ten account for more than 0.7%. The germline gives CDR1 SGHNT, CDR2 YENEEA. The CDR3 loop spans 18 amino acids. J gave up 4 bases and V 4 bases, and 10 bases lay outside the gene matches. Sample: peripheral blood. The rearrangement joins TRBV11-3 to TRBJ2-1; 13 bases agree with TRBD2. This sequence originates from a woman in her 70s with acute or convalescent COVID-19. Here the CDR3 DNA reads TGTGCCAGCAGCTCTGCTGGACTAGCGGGAGCATGGTACAATGAGCAGTTCTTC. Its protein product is CASSSAGLAGAWYNEQFF.